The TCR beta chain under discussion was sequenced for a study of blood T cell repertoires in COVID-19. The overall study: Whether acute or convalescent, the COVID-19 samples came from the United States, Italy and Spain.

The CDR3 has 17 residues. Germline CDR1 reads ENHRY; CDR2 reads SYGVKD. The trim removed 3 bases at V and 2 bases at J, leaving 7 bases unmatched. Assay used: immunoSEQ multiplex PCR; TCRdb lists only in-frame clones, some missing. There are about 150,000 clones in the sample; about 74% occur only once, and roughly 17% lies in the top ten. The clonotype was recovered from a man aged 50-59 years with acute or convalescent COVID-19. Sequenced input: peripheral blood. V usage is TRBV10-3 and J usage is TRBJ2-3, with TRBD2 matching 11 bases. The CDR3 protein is CAISDAASGGLTDTQYF. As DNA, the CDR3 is TGTGCCATCAGTGATGCGGCTAGCGGGGGGCTCACAGATACGCAGTATTTT.